Reported below is one T cell receptor beta chain. Antigen: not known. This sample is drawn from a study of long-term antiretroviral therapy in people with HIV. Study at large: The study's earliest collections predate the 2015 immediate-ART recommendation by about a decade. General study findings and limits: Repertoires from HIV showed CDR3 length ranges narrower than those of controls. Dominating the repertoire at all time points were the clones that expanded before ART. With ART, diversity went up but was still lower than in transplant donor controls.

Germline V gene data show CDR1 as SQVTM and CDR2 as ANQGSEA. This CDR3 is 14 amino acids long. V was shortened by 4 bases and J by 2 bases, with 12 bases between the two germline ends. Sequencing relied on immunoSEQ assay v3.0, run at survey level. The table came from immunoSEQ multiplex PCR; TCRdb's copy has only in-frame clones and leaves some out. This table holds about 30,000 clones, over 85% found once. V gene TRBV29-1 combines with J gene TRBJ1-3, with a weak D call TRBD1 (5 bases). This clonotype was obtained from a woman aged 40 to 50 with HIV. The specimen was unsorted PBMCs, collected around 6.5 years after starting antiretroviral therapy. The CDR3 nucleotides read TGCAGCGTTGCTAGCCAGGGCCCTGGAAACACCATATATTTT. Its translation: CSVASQGPGNTIYF.